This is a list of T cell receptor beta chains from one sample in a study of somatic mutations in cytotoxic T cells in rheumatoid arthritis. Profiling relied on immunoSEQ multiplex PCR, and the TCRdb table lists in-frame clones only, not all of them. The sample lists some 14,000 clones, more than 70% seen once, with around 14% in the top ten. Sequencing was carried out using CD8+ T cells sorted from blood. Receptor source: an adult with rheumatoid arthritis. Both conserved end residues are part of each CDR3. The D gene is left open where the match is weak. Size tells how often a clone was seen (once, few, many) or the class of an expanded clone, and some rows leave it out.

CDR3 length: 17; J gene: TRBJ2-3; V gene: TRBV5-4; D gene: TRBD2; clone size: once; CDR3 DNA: TGTGCCAGCAGCTTGGCCCCTGGCGGGGGGGCAGCAGATACGCAGTATTTT; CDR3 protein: CASSLAPGGGAADTQYF
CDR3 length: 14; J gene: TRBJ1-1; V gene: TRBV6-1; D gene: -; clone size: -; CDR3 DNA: TGTGCCAGCAGTGCCTCAGGGATGAACACTGAAGCTTTCTTT; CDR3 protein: CASSASGMNTEAFF
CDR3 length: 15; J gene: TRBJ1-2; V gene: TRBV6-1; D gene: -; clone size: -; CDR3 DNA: TGTGCCAGCAGTGAAAGAAGCAGGACTGTTCACGGCTACACCTTC; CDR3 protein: CASSERSRTVHGYTF
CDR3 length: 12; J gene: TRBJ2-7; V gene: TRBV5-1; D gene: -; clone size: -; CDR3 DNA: TGCGCCAGCAGCTTGGCCGGGGACGAGCAGTACTTC; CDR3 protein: CASSLAGDEQYF
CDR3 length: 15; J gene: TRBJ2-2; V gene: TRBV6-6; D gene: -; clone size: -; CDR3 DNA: TGTGCCAGCAGCCCCCGGGACCTTAACACCGGGGAGCTGTTTTTT; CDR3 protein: CASSPRDLNTGELFF
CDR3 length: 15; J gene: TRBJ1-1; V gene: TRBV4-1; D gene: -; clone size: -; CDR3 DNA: TGCGCCAGCAGCCATCCAGCGCCGGGGCACACTGAAGCTTTCTTT; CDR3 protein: CASSHPAPGHTEAFF
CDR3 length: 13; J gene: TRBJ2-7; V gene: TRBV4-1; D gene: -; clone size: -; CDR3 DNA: TGCGCCAGCAGCGGCCAGAGGGCGTACGAGCAGTACTTC; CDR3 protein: CASSGQRAYEQYF
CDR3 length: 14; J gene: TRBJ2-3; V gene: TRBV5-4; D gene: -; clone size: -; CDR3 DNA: TGTGCCAGCAGCCCGCCGGCGTCCACAGATACGCAGTATTTT; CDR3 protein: CASSPPASTDTQYF
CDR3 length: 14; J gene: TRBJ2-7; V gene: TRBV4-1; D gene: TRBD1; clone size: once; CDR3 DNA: TGCGCCAGCAGCCCGCGGGACAGGGGTAACGAGCAGTACTTC; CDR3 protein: CASSPRDRGNEQYF
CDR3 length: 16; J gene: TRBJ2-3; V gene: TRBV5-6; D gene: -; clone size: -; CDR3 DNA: TGTGCCAGCAGCTTAGGGGCGGGATATAGCACAGATACGCAGTATTTT; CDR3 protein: CASSLGAGYSTDTQYF
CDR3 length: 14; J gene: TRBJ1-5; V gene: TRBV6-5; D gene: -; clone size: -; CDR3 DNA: TGTGCCAGCAGTGAACGGATTTACAATCAGCCCCAGCATTTT; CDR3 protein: CASSERIYNQPQHF
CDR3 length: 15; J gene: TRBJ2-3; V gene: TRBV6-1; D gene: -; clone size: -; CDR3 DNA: TGTGCCAGCAGTGAAAGGGTCGCGGTCACAGATACGCAGTATTTT; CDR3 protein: CASSERVAVTDTQYF
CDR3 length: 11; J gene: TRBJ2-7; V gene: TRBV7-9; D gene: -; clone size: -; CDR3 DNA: TGTGCCAGCACCTCGGACTACGAGCAGTACTTC; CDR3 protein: CASTSDYEQYF
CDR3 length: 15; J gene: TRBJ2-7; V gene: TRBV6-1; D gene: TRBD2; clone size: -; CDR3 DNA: TGTGCCAGCAGTGAGTGGCTAGCGGGACTCTACGAGCAGTACTTC; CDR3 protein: CASSEWLAGLYEQYF
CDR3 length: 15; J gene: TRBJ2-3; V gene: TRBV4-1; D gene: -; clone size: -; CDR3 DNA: TGCGCCAGCAGCCAAGCCCCCGGGCCCGCAGATACGCAGTATTTT; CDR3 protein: CASSQAPGPADTQYF
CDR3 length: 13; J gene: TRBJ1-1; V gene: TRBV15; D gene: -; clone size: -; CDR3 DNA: TGTGCCACCAGCAGAAGTAGGGGCCCTGAAGCTTTCTTT; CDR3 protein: CATSRSRGPEAFF
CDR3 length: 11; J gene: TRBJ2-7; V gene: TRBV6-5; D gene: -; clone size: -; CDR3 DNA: TGTGCCAGCAGTTACCTTCTCGAGCAGTACTTC; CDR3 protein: CASSYLLEQYF
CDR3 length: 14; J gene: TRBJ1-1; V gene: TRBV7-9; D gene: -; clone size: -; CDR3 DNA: TGTGCCAGCAGCCCCGTTAGGCCGGGCACTGAAGCTTTCTTT; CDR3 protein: CASSPVRPGTEAFF
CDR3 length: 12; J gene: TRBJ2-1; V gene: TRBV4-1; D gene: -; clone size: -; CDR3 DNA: TGCGCCAGCAGCCATACCTACAATGAGCAGTTCTTC; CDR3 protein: CASSHTYNEQFF
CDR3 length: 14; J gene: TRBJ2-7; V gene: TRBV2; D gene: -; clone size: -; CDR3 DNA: TGTGCCAGCAGTGAAGAGGGATTGGCCTACGAGCAGTACTTC; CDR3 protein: CASSEEGLAYEQYF
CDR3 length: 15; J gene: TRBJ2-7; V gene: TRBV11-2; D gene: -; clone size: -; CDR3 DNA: TGTGCCAGCAGCCTTGGGGTAACAAGCTCCTACGAGCAGTACTTC; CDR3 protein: CASSLGVTSSYEQYF
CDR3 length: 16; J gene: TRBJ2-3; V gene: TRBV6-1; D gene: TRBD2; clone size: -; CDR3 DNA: TGTGCCAGCAGTGATCCTCAGCGGGGGCTCACAGATACGCAGTATTTT; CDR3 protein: CASSDPQRGLTDTQYF
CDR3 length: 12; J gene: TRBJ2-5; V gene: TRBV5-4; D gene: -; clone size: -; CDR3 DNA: TGTGCCAGCAGCTTGTGGGGAGAGACCCAGTACTTC; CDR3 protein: CASSLWGETQYF